This T cell receptor beta chain was documented in a study of OX40 agonist ivuxolimab in advanced cancers. As for the study in general: Patients assigned to dose escalation were diagnosed with hepatocellular carcinoma, melanoma, renal cell or head and neck cancer.

With baseline, cycle 4 day 1, and cycle 7 day 1 as timepoints, blood was sampled. Notes on the study in general: Researchers did not determine the expanded peripheral T cells' antigen specificity. Low normalized clonal expansion also occurred in some nonresponding patients.

Some clones are missing from TCRdb's copy, which holds only in-frame ones; the method was immunoSEQ multiplex PCR. The sample contains tens of thousands of clones, over 85% of which appear only once. Turning to this clone: Its antigen is currently unknown.

CDR3 length: 13 residues. The V and J ends lost 6 bases and 1 base respectively, with 10 bases between them. Germline V gene data show CDR1 as SGHRS and CDR2 as YFSETQ. V usage is TRBV5-1 and J usage is TRBJ2-5, with D perhaps assigned TRBD1 or TRBD2 (5 bases each). The source is an adult with an advanced solid tumor such as melanoma, head and neck, liver or kidney cancer. The sample was CD4+ or CD8+ T cells sorted from blood, taken in a trial of the OX40 agonist ivuxolimab. CDR3 nucleotides: TGCGCCAGCAACGGGGCTTCCCAAGAGACCCAGTACTTC. Encoded protein: CASNGASQETQYF.